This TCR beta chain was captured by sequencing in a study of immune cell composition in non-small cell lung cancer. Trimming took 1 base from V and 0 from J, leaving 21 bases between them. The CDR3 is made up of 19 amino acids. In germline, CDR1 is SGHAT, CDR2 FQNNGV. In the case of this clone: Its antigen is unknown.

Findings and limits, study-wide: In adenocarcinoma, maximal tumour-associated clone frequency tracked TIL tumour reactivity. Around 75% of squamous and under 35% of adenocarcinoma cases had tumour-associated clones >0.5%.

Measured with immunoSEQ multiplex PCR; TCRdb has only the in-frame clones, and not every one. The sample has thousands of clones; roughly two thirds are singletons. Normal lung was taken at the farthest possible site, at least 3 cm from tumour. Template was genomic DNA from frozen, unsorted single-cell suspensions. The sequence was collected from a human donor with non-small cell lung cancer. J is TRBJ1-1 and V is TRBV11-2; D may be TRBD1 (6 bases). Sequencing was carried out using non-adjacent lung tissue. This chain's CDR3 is CASSLGRGRGAFMNTEAFF. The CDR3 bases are TGTGCCAGCAGCTTAGGTCGGGGCAGGGGCGCCTTTATGAACACTGAAGCTTTCTTT.